These 18 T cell receptor beta chains came from one sample sequenced in a study of blood T cell repertoires in COVID-19. This table comes from immunoSEQ multiplex PCR, and its TCRdb copy is limited to in-frame clones, with some not included. This sample yields 130,000 to 150,000 clones, of which over 75% are seen a single time; roughly 8% belongs to the top ten. Specimen: peripheral blood. Every receptor here comes from a woman aged 55-70 years with COVID-19, enrolled during active disease.

This rearrangement joins TRBV7-9 to TRBJ1-3, with 8 bases lining up with TRBD1. CDR3 size: 19 residues. J was trimmed by 0 bases and V by 1 base; bases with no gene match: 11. Germline CDR1 reads SEHNR; CDR2 reads FQNEAQ (reference sequence). CDR3 amino acids: CASSLGPERQGHSGNTIYF. Written as DNA, the CDR3 is TGTGCCAGCAGCTTAGGCCCCGAGAGACAGGGGCACTCTGGAAACACCATATATTTT.

This CDR3 reads CATSDIGQGWAGELFF. CDR3 bases: TGTGCCACCAGTGACATTGGACAGGGCTGGGCCGGGGAGCTGTTTTTT. This rearrangement joins TRBV24-1 to TRBJ2-2; 8 nucleotides line up with TRBD1. Trimming took 4 bases from V and 6 from J; bases not matched to a gene: 9. The CDR3 spans 16 residues. Germline lookup yields CDR1 KGHDR and CDR2 SFDVKD.

This clone has just a few counts. The J gene is TRBJ2-7, the V gene TRBV19; D is unresolved. Between the trimmed V and J ends, which lost 5 bases and 0 bases, there was a span of 8 bases. Per germline, CDR1 LNHDA and CDR2 SQIVND (reference sequence). The CDR3 contains 13 residues. CDR3 bases: TGTGCCAGTAGTCCCGACATCTCCTACGAGCAGTACTTC. Translated, it gives CASSPDISYEQYF.

The chain is built from TRBV29-1 and TRBJ2-3; D not resolved. The V and J ends lost 7 bases and 5 bases respectively, with 7 bases between them. Germline loops: CDR1 SQVTM, CDR2 ANQGSEA. This CDR3 comprises 10 residues. Here the CDR3 reads CSGSQDTQYF. The DNA for the CDR3 is TGCAGCGGGAGTCAAGATACGCAGTATTTT.

In nucleotides, the CDR3 is TGCGCCAGCTCCTCGGGGGGCACAAAAGAGACCCAGTACTTC. Its translation: CASSSGGTKETQYF. This chain links TRBV5-1 with TRBJ2-5, with a tentative D call TRBD2 (7 bases). This CDR3 comprises 14 residues. Trimming cost V 7 bases and J 3 bases, with 16 bases left between them. CDR1 and CDR2 (germline): SGHRS, YFSETQ.

The chain uses TRBV6-4 and TRBJ1-2; maybe TRBD1 (5 bases). Trimming removed 3 bases from V and 0 bases from J, with 14 bases in between. There are 16 residues in the CDR3. Germline values: CDR1 MRHNA, CDR2 SNTAGT. The CDR3 DNA sequence: TGTGCCAGCAGTGAAACCGGGACTGAAGCTAACTATGGCTACACCTTC. Translated: CASSETGTEANYGYTF.

This chain links TRBV5-5 with TRBJ2-7; 9 bases line up with TRBD1. Germline CDR1 reads SGHKS; CDR2 reads YYEKEE (reference sequence). J lost 6 bases, V lost 2 bases, and 9 bases had no gene match. The length of the CDR3 is 15 residues. CDR3: CASSLRTGAWGEQYF. In nucleotides, the CDR3 is TGTGCCAGCAGCTTAAGGACAGGGGCCTGGGGCGAGCAGTACTTC.

The rearrangement uses TRBV19 and TRBJ1-5; 11 nucleotides align to TRBD1. There are 19 residues in the CDR3. The V segment lost 3 bases and the J segment 1 base; nucleotides outside the gene matches: 11. Germline CDR1 LNHDA, CDR2 SQIVND (reference sequence). This CDR3 reads CASSMVGQGADWSNQPQHF. CDR3 nucleotides: TGTGCCAGTAGTATGGTAGGACAGGGGGCGGATTGGAGCAATCAGCCCCAGCATTTT. Combining the CDR3 with reference TRBV19 and TRBJ1-5 gives the whole variable domain DGGITQSPKYLFRKEGQNVTLSCEQNLNHDAMYWYRQDPGQGLRLIYYSQIVNDFQKGDIAEGYSVSREKKESFPLTVTSAQKNPTAFYLCASSMVGQGADWSNQPQHFGDGTRLSIL.

The chain recombines TRBV7-8 with TRBJ2-2; weak D call: TRBD1 (5 bases). Trimming cost V 6 bases and J 0 bases, with 8 bases left between them. Germline CDR1 is SGHVS and CDR2 is FQNEAQ. This CDR3 comprises 14 residues. The CDR3: CASSTGSNTGELFF. CDR3 nucleotide sequence: TGTGCCAGCAGTACAGGTTCGAACACCGGGGAGCTGTTTTTT.

The sample holds a few counts of this clone. V gene TRBV6-5 combines with J gene TRBJ2-7, with D perhaps TRBD2 (6 bases). This CDR3 contains 13 residues. Trimming took off 5 bases at V and 1 base at J, with 9 bases between the two ends. Germline assignment: CDR1 MNHEY and CDR2 SVGAGI. The CDR3 loop is CASSPAGSYEQYF. CDR3 coding DNA: TGTGCCAGCAGTCCCGCGGGGTCCTACGAGCAGTACTTC.

A single count supports this clone. The rearrangement joins TRBV18 to TRBJ1-1, with TRBD1 identical over 9 bases. The J segment lost 2 bases and the V segment lost 6 bases, leaving 4 bases of the junction unmatched. CDR1 KGHSH and CDR2 LQKENI come from the germline V gene. The CDR3 length is 14 residues. The CDR3 spells CASSLQGANTEAFF. The DNA for the CDR3 is TGTGCCAGCTCCCTACAGGGGGCTAACACTGAAGCTTTCTTT.

The chain uses TRBV11-2 and TRBJ1-3, with a tentative D call TRBD1 (6 bases). This CDR3 has 16 residues. Germline V gene data show CDR1 as SGHAT and CDR2 as FQNNGV. The V and J ends lost 2 bases and 2 bases respectively, with 13 bases between them. CDR3 sequence: CASSLLGRTAGNTIYF. CDR3 coding DNA: TGTGCCAGCAGCTTATTAGGCAGGACAGCTGGAAACACCATATATTTT. Based on the CDR3 plus reference TRBV11-2 and TRBJ1-3, the full variable domain is EAGVAQSPRYKIIEKRQSVAFWCNPISGHATLYWYQQILGQGPKLLIQFQNNGVVDDSQLPKDRFSAERLKGVDSTLKIQPAKLEDSAVYLCASSLLGRTAGNTIYFGEGSWLTVV.

This clone was picked up a small number of times. CDR3 protein: CASSVTVGTEAFF. The CDR3 DNA sequence: TGTGCCAGCAGCGTTACAGTGGGCACTGAAGCTTTCTTT. The chain has TRBV9 and TRBJ1-1; no firm D call. Trimming stripped 2 bases from V and 4 bases from J, with 9 bases between. The germline V gene has CDR1 SGDLS and CDR2 YYNGEE. This CDR3 has 13 residues.

This clone has only one observation. The gene calls are TRBV5-4 and TRBJ2-3, with 10 bases lining up with TRBD2. This CDR3 spans 18 amino acids. Germline V gives CDR1 SGHNT, CDR2 YYREEE (reference sequence). Trimming at V came to 4 bases and at J to 0 bases, leaving 11 bases not matched to a gene. The DNA for the CDR3 is TGTGCCAGCAGCCCACGACTAGCGGGTCCAACTAGCACAGATACGCAGTATTTT. Its translation: CASSPRLAGPTSTDTQYF.

This clone was observed a few times. The V call is TRBV6-5, the J call TRBJ2-4, with 9 bases fitting TRBD1. After removal of 4 bases from V and 11 bases from J, the junction contained 12 bases not matched to a gene. Per the germline V gene, CDR1 is MNHEY and CDR2 is SVGAGI. The CDR3 totals 15 residues. The CDR3 is CASSSPGQGVLFQYF. In nucleotides, the CDR3 is TGTGCCAGCAGTTCCCCGGGACAGGGAGTCCTCTTTCAGTACTTC.

The chain has TRBV11-2 and TRBJ1-4; D ambiguous. This CDR3 comprises 15 residues. From germline, CDR1 is SGHAT and CDR2 FQNNGV. The V end lost 1 base, the J end lost 4 bases, and 10 bases lay between the germline ends. CDR3 residues: CASSLVGEYNEKLFF. CDR3 bases: TGTGCCAGCAGCTTAGTCGGGGAGTATAATGAAAAACTGTTTTTT. The complete variable domain, with remaining parts taken from reference TRBV11-2 and TRBJ1-4, reads EAGVAQSPRYKIIEKRQSVAFWCNPISGHATLYWYQQILGQGPKLLIQFQNNGVVDDSQLPKDRFSAERLKGVDSTLKIQPAKLEDSAVYLCASSLVGEYNEKLFFGSGTQLSVL.

V usage is TRBV5-1 and J usage is TRBJ2-7, with D tentatively TRBD2 (5 bases). Trimming took off 4 bases at V and 5 bases at J, with 19 bases between the two ends. CDR1 SGHRS and CDR2 YFSETQ come from the germline V gene. The CDR3 runs to 15 residues. The CDR3, as DNA: TGCGCCAGCAGCGGGGAGTTGGCGGCGGACGACGAGCAGTACTTC. It is translated as CASSGELAADDEQYF.

V gene TRBV15 combines with J gene TRBJ2-1; maybe TRBD2 (5 bases). The germline V gene encodes CDR1 LNHNV and CDR2 YYDKDF (reference sequence). Trimming left V 3 bases short and J 9 bases short, with 12 bases between. The CDR3 runs to 13 residues. CDR3 protein: CATSSLGVGEQFF. In nucleotides, the CDR3 is TGTGCCACCAGCAGTCTCGGGGTAGGTGAGCAGTTCTTC.